The source of this TCR beta chain is a study of T-cell reconstitution after alpha-beta-depleted transplantation in children. The trim removed 5 bases at V and 3 bases at J, leaving 8 bases unmatched. The CDR3 length is 14 residues. Per germline, CDR1 GTSNPN and CDR2 SVGIG (reference sequence). Preparation of the TCRbeta library involved a method that used unique molecular identifiers. TCRdb reanalysed the PCR reads using MiXCR and keeps one entry per CDR3 protein. The profile shows just over 200,000 distinct CDR3 sequences, under 8.5% of them singletons. This clonotype was counted ten times or more. The TCR sequence derives from a male patient aged 2-9 years who had a stem cell transplant for acute myeloid leukemia, so the T cells may come from the graft donor. This chain connects TRBV30 to TRBJ2-7; TRBD2 matches 9 bases. Sequencing used PBMCs, mostly from graft donor cells, obtained 360 days after TCRalphabeta/CD19-depleted stem cell transplant. The CDR3 region has the DNA TGTGCCTGGGACATAGCGGGAGTTGGCTACGAGCAGTACTTC. Amino acids: CAWDIAGVGYEQYF.